These 4 T cell receptor beta chains originate from one sample sequenced in a study of beta chain features in type 1 diabetes. Study results and caveats: There was a moderate but significant shortening of TCRB CDR3s in all four CD4+ subsets of Type 1 diabetes patients.

cDNA synthesis used the whole RNA isolate, giving expressed TCRB sequences. TCRdb keeps only in-frame clones here, not all; method: immunoSEQ multiplex PCR. Of over 200,000 clones listed, about a tenth are singletons. Antigens for these TCRs are unknown. Source material: naive CD4+ T cells from blood. The receptors derive from a man aged 30 to 39 with type 1 diabetes.

This clone was seen more than once but under ten times. V usage is TRBV5-4 and J usage is TRBJ2-3; D is perhaps TRBD1 (5 bases). The CDR3 runs 15 residues. Trimming shortened V by 1 base and J by 0 bases, and 9 bases separated the two germline ends. CDR1 SGHNT and CDR2 YYREEE come from the germline V gene (reference sequence). CDR3 region: CASSLQQGSTDTQYF. The CDR3 nucleotides are TGTGCCAGCAGCTTGCAGCAGGGAAGCACAGATACGCAGTATTTT.

This clone was observed a handful of times. This chain joins TRBV5-4 and TRBJ1-6; TRBD1 matches at 9 bases. Germline assignment: CDR1 SGHNT and CDR2 YYREEE (reference sequence). This CDR3 is built from 14 residues. Trimming cost V 3 bases and J 10 bases; bases outside gene matches: 5. The DNA of the CDR3 is TGTGCCAGCAGCTCGGGACAGGGTGAATCACCCCTCCACTTT. Translation gives CASSSGQGESPLHF.

This chain uses TRBV4-3 with TRBJ1-2; 7 bases are shared with TRBD1. Germline loops: CDR1 LGHNA, CDR2 YSLEER. The CDR3 consists of 16 residues. Trimming removed 0 bases from V and 4 bases from J; junction bases left unmatched: 8. DNA for the CDR3: TGCGCCAGCAGCCAAGACCGGGACAGTGCCCGCTATGGCTACACCTTC. This translates into CASSQDRDSARYGYTF.

This clone was observed a handful of times. This sequence joins TRBV28 and TRBJ1-6, with D uncertain. Trimming took off 4 bases at V and 6 bases at J, with 7 bases between the two ends. Germline V gene data show CDR1 as MDHEN and CDR2 as SYDVKM. CDR3 length: 13 residues. The CDR3 coding sequence is TGTGCCAGCAGTTCCCCGCGTAATTCACCCCTCCACTTT. Its translation is CASSSPRNSPLHF.